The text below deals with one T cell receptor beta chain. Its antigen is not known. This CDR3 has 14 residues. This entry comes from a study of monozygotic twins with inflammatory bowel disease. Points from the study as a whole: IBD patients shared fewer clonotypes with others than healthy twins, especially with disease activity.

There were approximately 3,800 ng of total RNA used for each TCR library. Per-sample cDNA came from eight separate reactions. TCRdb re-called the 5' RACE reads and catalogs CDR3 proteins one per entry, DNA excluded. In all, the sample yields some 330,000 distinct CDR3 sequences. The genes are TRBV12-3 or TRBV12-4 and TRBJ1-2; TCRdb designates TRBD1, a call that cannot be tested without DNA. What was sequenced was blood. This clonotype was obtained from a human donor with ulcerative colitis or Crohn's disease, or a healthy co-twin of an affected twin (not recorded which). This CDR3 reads CASNAQGWAYGYTF.